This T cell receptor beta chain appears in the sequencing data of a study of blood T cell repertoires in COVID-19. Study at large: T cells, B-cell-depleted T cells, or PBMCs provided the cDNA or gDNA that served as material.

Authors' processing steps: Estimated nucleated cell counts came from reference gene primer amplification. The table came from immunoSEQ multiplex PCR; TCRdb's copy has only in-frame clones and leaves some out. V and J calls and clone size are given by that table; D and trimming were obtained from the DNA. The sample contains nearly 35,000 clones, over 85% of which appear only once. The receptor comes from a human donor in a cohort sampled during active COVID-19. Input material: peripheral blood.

In nucleotides, the CDR3 is TGTGCCTGGAGTGTACGCTGGGGGGTGGATGGCTACACCTTC. It yields the protein CAWSVRWGVDGYTF. V and J are TRBV30 and TRBJ1-2; a possible D gene is TRBD1 (5 bases). Trimming took 0 bases from V and 6 from J, leaving 14 bases between them. The germline V gene has CDR1 GTSNPN and CDR2 SVGIG (reference sequence). This CDR3 has 14 amino acids.